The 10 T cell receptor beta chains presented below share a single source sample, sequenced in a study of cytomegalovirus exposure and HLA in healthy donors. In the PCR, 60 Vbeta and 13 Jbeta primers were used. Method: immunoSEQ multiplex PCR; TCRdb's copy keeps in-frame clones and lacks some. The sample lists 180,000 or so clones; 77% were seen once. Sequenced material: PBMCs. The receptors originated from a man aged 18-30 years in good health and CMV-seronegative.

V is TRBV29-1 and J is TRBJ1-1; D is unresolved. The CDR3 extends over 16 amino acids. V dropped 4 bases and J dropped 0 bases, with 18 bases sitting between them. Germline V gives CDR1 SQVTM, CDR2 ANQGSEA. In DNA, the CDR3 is TGCAGCGTTGCATCAGCCAGAGGTCCACTGAACACTGAAGCTTTCTTT. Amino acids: CSVASARGPLNTEAFF.

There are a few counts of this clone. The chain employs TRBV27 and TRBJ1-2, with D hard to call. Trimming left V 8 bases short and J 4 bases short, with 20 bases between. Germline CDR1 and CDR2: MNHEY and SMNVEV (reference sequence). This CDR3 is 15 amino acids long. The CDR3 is CASGSGHPRGYGYTF. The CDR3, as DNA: TGTGCCAGCGGTTCGGGCCACCCTCGGGGCTATGGCTACACCTTC.

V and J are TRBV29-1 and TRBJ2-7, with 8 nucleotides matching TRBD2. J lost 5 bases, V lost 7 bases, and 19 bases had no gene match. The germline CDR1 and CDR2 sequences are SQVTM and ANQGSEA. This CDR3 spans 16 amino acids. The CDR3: CSAGGGTSGFSHEQYF. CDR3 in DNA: TGCAGCGCTGGAGGTGGAACTAGCGGTTTTAGCCACGAGCAGTACTTC.

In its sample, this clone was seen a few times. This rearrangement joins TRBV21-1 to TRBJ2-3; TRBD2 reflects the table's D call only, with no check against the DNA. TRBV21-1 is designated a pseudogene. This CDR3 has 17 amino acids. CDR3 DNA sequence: TGTGCCAGCACCTCCGGGGGGACCCCTTTCAACACAGATACGCAGTATTTT. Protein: CASTSGGTPFNTDTQYF.

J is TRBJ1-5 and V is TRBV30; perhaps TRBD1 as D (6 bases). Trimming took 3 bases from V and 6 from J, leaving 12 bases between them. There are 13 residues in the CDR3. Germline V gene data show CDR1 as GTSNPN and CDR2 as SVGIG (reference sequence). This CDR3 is CAWSTGYGQPQHF. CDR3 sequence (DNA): TGTGCCTGGAGCACAGGGTACGGTCAGCCCCAGCATTTT.

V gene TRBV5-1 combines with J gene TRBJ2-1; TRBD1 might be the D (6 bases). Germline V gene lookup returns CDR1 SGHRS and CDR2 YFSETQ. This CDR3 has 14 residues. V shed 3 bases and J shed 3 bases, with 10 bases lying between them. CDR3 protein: CASSYRVDYNEQFF. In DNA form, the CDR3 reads TGCGCCAGCAGCTACAGGGTCGACTACAATGAGCAGTTCTTC.

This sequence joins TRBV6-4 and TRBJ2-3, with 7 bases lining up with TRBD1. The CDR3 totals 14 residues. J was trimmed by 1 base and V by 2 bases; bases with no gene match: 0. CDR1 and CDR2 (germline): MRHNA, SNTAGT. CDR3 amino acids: CASSDGQGTDTQYF. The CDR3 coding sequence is TGTGCCAGCAGTGACGGACAGGGCACAGATACGCAGTATTTT.

The CDR3 DNA follows: TGTGCCAGCAGCTCCCGGGACAGGGGCTTTTCGACCCAGTACTTC. As protein: CASSSRDRGFSTQYF. The rearrangement uses TRBV9 and TRBJ2-5, with TRBD1 identical over 10 bases. The CDR3 spans 15 residues. The V segment lost 4 bases and the J segment 7 bases; nucleotides outside the gene matches: 10. The V gene's germline CDR1 is SGDLS and CDR2 YYNGEE. The full variable domain, completed using reference TRBV9 and TRBJ2-5, is DSGVTQTPKHLITATGQRVTLRCSPRSGDLSVYWYQQSLDQGLQFLIQYYNGEERAKGNILERFSAQQFPDLHSELNLSSLELGDSALYFCASSSRDRGFSTQYFGPGTRLLVL.

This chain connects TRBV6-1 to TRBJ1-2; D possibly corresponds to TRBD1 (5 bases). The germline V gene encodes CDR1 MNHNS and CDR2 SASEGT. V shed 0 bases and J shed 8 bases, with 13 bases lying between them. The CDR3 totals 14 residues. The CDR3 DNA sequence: TGTGCCAGCAGTGAAGCGCTTCAGGGACTCGGCTACACCTTC. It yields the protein CASSEALQGLGYTF.

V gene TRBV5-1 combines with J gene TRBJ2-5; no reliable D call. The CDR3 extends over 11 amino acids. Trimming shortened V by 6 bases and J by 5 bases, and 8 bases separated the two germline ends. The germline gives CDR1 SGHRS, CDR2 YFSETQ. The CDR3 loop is CASTNGETQYF. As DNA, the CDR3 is TGCGCCAGCACCAACGGGGAGACCCAGTACTTC.